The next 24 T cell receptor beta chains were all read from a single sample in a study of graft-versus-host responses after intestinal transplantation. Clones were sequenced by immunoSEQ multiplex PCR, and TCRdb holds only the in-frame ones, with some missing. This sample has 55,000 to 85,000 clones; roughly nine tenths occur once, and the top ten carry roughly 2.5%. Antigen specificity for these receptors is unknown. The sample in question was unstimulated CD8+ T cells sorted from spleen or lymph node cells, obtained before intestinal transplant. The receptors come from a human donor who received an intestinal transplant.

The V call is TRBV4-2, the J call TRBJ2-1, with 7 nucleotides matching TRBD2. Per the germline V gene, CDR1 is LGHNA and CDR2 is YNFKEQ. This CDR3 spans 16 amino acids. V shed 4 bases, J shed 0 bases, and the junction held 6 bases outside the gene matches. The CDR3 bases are TGTGCCAGCAGCCCTCTCCAGCGGGACTCCTACAATGAGCAGTTCTTC. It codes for CASSPLQRDSYNEQFF.

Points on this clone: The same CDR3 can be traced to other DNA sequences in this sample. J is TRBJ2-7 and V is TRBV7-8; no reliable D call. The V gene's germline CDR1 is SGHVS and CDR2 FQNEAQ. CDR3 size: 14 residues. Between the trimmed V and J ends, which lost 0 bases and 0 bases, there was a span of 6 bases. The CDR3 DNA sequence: TGTGCCAGCAGCTTAGCTCCGAGCTCCTACGAGCAGTACTTC. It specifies CASSLAPSSYEQYF.

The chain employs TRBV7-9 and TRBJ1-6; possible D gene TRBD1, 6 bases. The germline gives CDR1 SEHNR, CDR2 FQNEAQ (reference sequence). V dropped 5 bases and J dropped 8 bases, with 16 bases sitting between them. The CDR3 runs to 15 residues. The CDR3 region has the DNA TGTGCCAGCAGCCCGCGCCGGGACATACATTCACCCCTCCACTTT. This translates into CASSPRRDIHSPLHF.

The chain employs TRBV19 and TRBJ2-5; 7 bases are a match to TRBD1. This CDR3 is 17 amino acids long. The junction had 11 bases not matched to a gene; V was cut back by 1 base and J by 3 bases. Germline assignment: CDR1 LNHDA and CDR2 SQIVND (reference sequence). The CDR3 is CASSIAPLVQGKETQYF. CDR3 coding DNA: TGTGCCAGTAGTATAGCCCCACTCGTACAGGGGAAAGAGACCCAGTACTTC.

CDR3 nucleotide sequence: TGTGCCAGCAGCGTAGAAGGGGAATCCTACGAGCAGTACTTC. Its protein product is CASSVEGESYEQYF. The chain uses TRBV9 and TRBJ2-7; a weak D match, TRBD1 (5 bases). Germline lookup yields CDR1 SGDLS and CDR2 YYNGEE. Deletions cut 0 bases from V and 1 base from J, with 8 bases between. This CDR3 comprises 14 residues.

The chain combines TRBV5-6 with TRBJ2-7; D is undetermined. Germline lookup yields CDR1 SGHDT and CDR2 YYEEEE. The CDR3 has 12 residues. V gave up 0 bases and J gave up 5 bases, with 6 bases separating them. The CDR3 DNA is TGTGCCAGCAGCTTGGGTAGTCACGAGCAGTACTTC. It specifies CASSLGSHEQYF.

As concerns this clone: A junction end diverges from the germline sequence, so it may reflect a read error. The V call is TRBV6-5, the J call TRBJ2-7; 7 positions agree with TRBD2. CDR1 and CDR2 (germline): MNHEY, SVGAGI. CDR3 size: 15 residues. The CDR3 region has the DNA TGTGCCACCAGTCCCCGTAGAGCGGGACCCTACGAGCAGTACTTC. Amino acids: CATSPRRAGPYEQYF.

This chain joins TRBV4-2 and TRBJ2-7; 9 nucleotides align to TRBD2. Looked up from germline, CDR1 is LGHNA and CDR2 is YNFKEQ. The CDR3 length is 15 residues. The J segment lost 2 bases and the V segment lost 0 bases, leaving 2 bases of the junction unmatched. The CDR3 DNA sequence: TGTGCCAGCAGCCAAGATCGCGGGGGGGCCTACGAGCAGTACTTC. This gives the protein CASSQDRGGAYEQYF.

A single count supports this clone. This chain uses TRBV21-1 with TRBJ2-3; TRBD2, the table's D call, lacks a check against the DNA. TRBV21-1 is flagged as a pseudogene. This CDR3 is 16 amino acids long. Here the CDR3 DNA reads TGTGCCAGCCGCCGACTAGCGGGGGGTTGCACAGATACGCAGTATTTT. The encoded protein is CASRRLAGGCTDTQYF.

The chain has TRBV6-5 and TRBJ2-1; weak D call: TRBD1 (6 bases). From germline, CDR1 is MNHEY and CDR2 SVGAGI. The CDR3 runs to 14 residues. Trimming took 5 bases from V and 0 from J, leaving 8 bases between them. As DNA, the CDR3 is TGTGCCAGCAGTCACAGGGCCTCCTACAATGAGCAGTTCTTC. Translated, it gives CASSHRASYNEQFF.

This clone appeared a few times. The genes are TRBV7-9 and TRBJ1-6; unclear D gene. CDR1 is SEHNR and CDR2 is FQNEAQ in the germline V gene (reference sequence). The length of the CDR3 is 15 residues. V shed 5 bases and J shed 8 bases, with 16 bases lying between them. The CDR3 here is CASSRDGEFYSPLHF. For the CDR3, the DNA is TGTGCCAGCAGCCGCGACGGGGAGTTTTATTCACCCCTCCACTTT.

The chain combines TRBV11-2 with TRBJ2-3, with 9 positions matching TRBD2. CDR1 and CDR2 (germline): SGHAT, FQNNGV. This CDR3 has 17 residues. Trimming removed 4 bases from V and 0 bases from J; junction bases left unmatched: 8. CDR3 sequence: CASSSPLAGLSTDTQYF. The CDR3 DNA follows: TGTGCCAGCAGCTCCCCGCTAGCGGGACTTAGCACAGATACGCAGTATTTT.

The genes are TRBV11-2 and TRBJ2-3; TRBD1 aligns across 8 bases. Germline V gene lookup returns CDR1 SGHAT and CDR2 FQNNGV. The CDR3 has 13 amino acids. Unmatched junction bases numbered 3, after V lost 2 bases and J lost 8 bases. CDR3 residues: CASSLRTGSTQYF. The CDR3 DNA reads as TGTGCCAGCAGCTTAAGGACAGGGAGTACGCAGTATTTT. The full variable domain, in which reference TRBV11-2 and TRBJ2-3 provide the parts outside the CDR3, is EAGVAQSPRYKIIEKRQSVAFWCNPISGHATLYWYQQILGQGPKLLIQFQNNGVVDDSQLPKDRFSAERLKGVDSTLKIQPAKLEDSAVYLCASSLRTGSTQYFGPGTRLTVL.

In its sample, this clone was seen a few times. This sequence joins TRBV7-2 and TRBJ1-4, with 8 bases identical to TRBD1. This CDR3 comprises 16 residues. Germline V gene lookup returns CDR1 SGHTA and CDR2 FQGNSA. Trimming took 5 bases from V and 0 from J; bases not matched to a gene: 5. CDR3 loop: CASSGTGPATNEKLFF. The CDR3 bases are TGTGCCAGCAGCGGGACAGGCCCCGCAACTAATGAAAAACTGTTTTTT.

In DNA form, the CDR3 reads TGTGCCATCAGTGGCCGACAGGGGAAGGATACGCAGTATTTT. Translated: CAISGRQGKDTQYF. This chain joins TRBV10-3 and TRBJ2-3; 8 positions match TRBD1. Germline V lookup: CDR1 ENHRY, CDR2 SYGVKD. The CDR3 runs to 14 residues. The J segment lost 6 bases and the V segment lost 4 bases, leaving 6 bases of the junction unmatched.

The CDR3 reads CASKPGTSNYEQYF. The DNA of the CDR3 is TGTGCCAGCAAACCCGGGACATCCAACTACGAGCAGTACTTC. The V call is TRBV27, the J call TRBJ2-7, with a tentative D call TRBD1 (6 bases). CDR3 size: 14 residues. The V gene's germline CDR1 is MNHEY and CDR2 SMNVEV (reference sequence). Trimming removed 7 bases at V and 3 bases at J, with 16 bases between.

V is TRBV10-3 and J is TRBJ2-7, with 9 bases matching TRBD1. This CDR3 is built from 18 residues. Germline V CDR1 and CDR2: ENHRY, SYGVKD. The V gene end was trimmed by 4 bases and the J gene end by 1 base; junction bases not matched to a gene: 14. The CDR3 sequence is CAISVLGQGSLESYEQYF. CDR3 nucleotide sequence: TGTGCCATCAGTGTTCTTGGACAGGGGAGTCTCGAGTCCTACGAGCAGTACTTC.

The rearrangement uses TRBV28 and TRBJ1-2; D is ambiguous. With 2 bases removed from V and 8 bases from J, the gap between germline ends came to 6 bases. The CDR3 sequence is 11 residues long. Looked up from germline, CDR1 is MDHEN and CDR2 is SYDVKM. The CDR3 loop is CASSLGGGYTF. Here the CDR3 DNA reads TGTGCCAGCAGTTTAGGAGGGGGCTACACCTTC.

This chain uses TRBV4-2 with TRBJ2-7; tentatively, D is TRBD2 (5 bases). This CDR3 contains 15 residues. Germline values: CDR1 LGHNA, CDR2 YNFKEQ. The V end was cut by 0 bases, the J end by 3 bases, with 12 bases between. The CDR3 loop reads CASSQEGEGRYEQYF. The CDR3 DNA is TGTGCCAGCAGCCAAGAAGGCGAGGGCCGCTACGAGCAGTACTTC.

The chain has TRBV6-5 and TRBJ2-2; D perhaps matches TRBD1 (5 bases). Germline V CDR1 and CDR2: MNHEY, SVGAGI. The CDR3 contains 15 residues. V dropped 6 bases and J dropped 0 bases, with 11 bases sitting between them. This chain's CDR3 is CASSPTDPNTGELFF. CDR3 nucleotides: TGTGCCAGCAGCCCGACAGATCCGAACACCGGGGAGCTGTTTTTT.

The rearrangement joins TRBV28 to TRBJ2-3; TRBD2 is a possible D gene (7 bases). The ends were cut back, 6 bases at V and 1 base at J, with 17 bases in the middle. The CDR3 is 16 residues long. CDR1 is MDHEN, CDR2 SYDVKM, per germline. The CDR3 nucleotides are TGTGCCAGCAGCCAAAATCGGGGGGCCGGCACAGATACGCAGTATTTT. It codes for CASSQNRGAGTDTQYF. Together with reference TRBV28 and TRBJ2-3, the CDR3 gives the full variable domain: DVKVTQSSRYLVKRTGEKVFLECVQDMDHENMFWYRQDPGLGLRLIYFSYDVKMKEKGDIPEGYSVSREKKERFSLILESASTNQTSMYLCASSQNRGAGTDTQYFGPGTRLTVL.

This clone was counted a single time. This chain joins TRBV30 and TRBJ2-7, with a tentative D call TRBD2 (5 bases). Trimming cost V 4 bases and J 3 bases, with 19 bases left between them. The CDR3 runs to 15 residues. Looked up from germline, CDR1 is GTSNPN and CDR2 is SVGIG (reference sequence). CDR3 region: CAWNPPSFEGYEQYF. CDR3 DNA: TGTGCCTGGAATCCCCCATCCTTCGAGGGCTACGAGCAGTACTTC.

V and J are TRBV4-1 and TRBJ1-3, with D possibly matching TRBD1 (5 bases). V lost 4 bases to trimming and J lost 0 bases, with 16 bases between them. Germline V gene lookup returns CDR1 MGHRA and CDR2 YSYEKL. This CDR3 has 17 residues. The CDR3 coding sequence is TGCGCCAGCAGCCCGGTGACAGCAATCTTCTCTGGAAACACCATATATTTT. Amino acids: CASSPVTAIFSGNTIYF.

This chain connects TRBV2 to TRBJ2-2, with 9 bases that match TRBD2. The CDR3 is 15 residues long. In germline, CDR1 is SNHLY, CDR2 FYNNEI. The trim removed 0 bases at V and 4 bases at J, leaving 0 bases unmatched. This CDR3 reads CASSEASGSTGELFF. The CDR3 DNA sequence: TGTGCCAGCAGTGAAGCTAGCGGGAGCACCGGGGAGCTGTTTTTT.